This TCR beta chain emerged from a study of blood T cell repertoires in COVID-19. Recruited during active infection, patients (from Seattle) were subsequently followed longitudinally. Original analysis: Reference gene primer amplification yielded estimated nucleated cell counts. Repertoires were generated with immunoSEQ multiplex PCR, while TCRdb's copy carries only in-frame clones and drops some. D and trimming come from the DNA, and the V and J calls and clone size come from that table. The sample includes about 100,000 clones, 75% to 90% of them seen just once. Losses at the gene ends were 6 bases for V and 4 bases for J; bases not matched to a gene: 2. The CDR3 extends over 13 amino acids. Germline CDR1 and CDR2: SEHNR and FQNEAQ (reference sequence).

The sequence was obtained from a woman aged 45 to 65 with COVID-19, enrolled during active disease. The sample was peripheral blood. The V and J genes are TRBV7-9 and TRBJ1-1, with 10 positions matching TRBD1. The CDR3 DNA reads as TGTGCCAGCAGTCGACAGGGGGCCACTGAAGCTTTCTTT. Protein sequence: CASSRQGATEAFF.